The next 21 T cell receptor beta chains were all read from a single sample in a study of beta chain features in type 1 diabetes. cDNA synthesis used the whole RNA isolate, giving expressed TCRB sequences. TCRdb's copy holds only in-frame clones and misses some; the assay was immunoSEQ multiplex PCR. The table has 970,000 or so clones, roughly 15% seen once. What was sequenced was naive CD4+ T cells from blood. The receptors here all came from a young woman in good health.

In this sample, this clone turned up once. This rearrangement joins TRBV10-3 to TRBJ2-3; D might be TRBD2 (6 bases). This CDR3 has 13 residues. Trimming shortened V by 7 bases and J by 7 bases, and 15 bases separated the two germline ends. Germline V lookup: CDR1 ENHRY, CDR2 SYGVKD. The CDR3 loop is CAITSELAHTQYF. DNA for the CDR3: TGTGCCATCACGTCAGAACTAGCCCATACGCAGTATTTT.

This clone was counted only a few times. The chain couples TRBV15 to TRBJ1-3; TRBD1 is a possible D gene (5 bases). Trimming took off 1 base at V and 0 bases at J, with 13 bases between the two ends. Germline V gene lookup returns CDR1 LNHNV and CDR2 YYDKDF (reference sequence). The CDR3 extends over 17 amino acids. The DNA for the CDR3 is TGTGCCACCAGCAGAGGCGTGGGGGGAACCTCTGGAAACACCATATATTTT. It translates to CATSRGVGGTSGNTIYF.

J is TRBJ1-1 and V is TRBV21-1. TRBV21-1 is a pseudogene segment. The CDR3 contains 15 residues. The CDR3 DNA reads TGTGCCAGCAGCAAGGGGTCCTTAATGAACACTGAAGCTTTCTTT. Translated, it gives CASSKGSLMNTEAFF.

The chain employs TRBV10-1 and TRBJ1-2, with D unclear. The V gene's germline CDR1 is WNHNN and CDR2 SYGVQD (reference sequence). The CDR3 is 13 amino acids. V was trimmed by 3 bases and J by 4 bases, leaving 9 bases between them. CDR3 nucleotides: TGCGCCAGCAGTGAACGGAGAGGCTATGGCTACACCTTC. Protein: CASSERRGYGYTF.

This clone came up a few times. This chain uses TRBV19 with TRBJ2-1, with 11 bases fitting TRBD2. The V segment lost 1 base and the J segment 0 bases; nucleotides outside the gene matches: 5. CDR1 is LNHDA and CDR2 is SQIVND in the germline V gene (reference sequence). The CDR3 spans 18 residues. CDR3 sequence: CASSIGLAGRSSYNEQFF. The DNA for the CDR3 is TGTGCCAGTAGTATAGGACTAGCGGGAAGGAGCTCCTACAATGAGCAGTTCTTC. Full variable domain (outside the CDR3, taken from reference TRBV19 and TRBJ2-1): DGGITQSPKYLFRKEGQNVTLSCEQNLNHDAMYWYRQDPGQGLRLIYYSQIVNDFQKGDIAEGYSVSREKKESFPLTVTSAQKNPTAFYLCASSIGLAGRSSYNEQFFGPGTRLTVL.

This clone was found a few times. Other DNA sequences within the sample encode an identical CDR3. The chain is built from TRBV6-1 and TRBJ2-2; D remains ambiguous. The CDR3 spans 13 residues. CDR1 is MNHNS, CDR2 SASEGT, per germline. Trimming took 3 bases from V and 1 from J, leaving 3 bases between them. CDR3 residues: CASSELNTGELFF. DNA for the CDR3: TGTGCCAGCAGTGAGTTGAACACCGGGGAGCTGTTTTTT.

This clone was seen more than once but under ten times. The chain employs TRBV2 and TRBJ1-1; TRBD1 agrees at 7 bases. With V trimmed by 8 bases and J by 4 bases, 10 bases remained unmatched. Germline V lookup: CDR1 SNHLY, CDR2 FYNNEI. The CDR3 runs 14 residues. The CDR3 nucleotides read TGTGCCAGCGGGACCGAGACAGGGTCCACTGAAGCTTTCTTT. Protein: CASGTETGSTEAFF.

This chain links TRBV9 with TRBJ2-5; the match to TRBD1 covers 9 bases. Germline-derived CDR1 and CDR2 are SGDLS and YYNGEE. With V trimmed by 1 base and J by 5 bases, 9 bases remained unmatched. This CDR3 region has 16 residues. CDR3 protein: CASSVTPLGQGETQYF. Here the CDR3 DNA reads TGTGCCAGCAGCGTAACCCCGCTAGGACAGGGGGAGACCCAGTACTTC.

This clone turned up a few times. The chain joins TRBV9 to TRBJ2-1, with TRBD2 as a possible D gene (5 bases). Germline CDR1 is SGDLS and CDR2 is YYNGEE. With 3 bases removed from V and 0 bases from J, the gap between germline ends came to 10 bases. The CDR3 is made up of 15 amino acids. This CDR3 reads CASSGGYASYNEQFF. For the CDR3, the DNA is TGTGCCAGCAGCGGAGGGTATGCCTCCTACAATGAGCAGTTCTTC. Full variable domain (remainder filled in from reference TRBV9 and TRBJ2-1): DSGVTQTPKHLITATGQRVTLRCSPRSGDLSVYWYQQSLDQGLQFLIQYYNGEERAKGNILERFSAQQFPDLHSELNLSSLELGDSALYFCASSGGYASYNEQFFGPGTRLTVL.

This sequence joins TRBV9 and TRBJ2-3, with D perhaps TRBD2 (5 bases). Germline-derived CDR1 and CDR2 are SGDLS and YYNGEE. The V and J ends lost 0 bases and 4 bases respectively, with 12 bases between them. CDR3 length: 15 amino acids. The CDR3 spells CASSVGLAWSDTQYF. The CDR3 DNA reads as TGTGCCAGCAGCGTAGGTCTAGCATGGTCAGATACGCAGTATTTT.

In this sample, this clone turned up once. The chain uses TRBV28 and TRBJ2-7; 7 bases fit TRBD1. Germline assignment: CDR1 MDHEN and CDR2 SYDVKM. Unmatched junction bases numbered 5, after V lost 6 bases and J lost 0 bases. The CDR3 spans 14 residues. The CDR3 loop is CASRLQGSSYEQYF. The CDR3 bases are TGTGCCAGCAGACTACAGGGGAGCTCCTACGAGCAGTACTTC.

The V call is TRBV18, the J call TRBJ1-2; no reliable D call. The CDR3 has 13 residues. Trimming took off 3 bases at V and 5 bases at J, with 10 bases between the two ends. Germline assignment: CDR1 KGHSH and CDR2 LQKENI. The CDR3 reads CASSPRSEYGYTF. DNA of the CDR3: TGTGCCAGCTCACCTAGGTCAGAATATGGCTACACCTTC.

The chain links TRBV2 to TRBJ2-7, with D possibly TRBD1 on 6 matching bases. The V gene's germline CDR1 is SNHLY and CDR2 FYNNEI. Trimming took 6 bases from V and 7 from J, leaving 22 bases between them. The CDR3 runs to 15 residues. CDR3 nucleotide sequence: TGTGCCAGCAGGGCCACTCGACAGGTTCGGAGGGAGCAGTACTTC. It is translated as CASRATRQVRREQYF. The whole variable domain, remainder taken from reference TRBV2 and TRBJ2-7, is EPEVTQTPSHQVTQMGQEVILRCVPISNHLYFYWYRQILGQKVEFLVSFYNNEISEKSEIFDDQFSVERPDGSNFTLKIRSTKLEDSAMYFCASRATRQVRREQYFGPGTRLTVT.

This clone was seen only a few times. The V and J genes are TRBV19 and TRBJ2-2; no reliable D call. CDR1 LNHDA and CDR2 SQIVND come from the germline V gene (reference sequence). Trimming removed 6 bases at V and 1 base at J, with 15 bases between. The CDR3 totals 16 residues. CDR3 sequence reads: CASSPPWRLNTGELFF. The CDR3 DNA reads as TGTGCCAGTAGCCCTCCCTGGCGGTTGAACACCGGGGAGCTGTTTTTT.

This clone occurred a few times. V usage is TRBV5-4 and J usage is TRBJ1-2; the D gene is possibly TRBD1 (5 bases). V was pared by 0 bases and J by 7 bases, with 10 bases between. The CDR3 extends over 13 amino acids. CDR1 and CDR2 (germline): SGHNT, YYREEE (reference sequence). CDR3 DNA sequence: TGTGCCAGCAGCTTGGCCGTTGGGGGTGGCTACACCTTC. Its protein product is CASSLAVGGGYTF.

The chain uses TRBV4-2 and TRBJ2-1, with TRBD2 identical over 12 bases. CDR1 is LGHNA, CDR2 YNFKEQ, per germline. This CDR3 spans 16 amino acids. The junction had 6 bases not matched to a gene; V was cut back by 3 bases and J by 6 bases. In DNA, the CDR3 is TGTGCCAGCAGCCAGGCCGGGACTAGCGGGCGCAATGAGCAGTTCTTC. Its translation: CASSQAGTSGRNEQFF.

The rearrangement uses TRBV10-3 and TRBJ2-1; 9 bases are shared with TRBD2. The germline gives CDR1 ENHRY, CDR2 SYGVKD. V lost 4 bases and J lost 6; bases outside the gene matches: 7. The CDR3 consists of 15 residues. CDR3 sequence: CAISGTQREVNEQFF. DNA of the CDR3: TGTGCCATCAGTGGAACCCAGCGGGAGGTCAATGAGCAGTTCTTC.

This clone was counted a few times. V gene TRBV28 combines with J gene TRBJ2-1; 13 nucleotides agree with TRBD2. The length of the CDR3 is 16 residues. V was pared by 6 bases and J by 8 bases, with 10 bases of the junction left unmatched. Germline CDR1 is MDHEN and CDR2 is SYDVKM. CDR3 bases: TGTGCCAGCAGCCTCGGGACTAGCGGGACCATGGATGAGCAGTTCTTC. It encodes CASSLGTSGTMDEQFF.

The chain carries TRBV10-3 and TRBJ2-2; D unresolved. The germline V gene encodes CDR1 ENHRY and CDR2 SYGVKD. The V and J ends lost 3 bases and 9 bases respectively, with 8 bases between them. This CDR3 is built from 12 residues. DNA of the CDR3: TGTGCCATCAGTGATCGAAACTGGGAGCTGTTTTTT. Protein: CAISDRNWELFF.

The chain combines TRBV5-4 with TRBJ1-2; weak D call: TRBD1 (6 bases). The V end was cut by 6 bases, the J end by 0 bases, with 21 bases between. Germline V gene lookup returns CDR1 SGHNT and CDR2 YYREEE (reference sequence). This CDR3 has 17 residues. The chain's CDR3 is CASNLFKQGPTNYGYTF. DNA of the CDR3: TGTGCCAGCAACCTCTTTAAACAGGGCCCAACTAACTATGGCTACACCTTC.

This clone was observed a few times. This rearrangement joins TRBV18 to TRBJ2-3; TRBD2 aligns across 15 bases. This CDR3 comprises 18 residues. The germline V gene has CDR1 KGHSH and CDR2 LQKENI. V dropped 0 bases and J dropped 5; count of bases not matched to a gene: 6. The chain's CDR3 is CASSPPGLAGGRGDTQYF. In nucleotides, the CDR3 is TGTGCCAGCTCACCACCCGGACTAGCGGGAGGGAGAGGAGATACGCAGTATTTT.